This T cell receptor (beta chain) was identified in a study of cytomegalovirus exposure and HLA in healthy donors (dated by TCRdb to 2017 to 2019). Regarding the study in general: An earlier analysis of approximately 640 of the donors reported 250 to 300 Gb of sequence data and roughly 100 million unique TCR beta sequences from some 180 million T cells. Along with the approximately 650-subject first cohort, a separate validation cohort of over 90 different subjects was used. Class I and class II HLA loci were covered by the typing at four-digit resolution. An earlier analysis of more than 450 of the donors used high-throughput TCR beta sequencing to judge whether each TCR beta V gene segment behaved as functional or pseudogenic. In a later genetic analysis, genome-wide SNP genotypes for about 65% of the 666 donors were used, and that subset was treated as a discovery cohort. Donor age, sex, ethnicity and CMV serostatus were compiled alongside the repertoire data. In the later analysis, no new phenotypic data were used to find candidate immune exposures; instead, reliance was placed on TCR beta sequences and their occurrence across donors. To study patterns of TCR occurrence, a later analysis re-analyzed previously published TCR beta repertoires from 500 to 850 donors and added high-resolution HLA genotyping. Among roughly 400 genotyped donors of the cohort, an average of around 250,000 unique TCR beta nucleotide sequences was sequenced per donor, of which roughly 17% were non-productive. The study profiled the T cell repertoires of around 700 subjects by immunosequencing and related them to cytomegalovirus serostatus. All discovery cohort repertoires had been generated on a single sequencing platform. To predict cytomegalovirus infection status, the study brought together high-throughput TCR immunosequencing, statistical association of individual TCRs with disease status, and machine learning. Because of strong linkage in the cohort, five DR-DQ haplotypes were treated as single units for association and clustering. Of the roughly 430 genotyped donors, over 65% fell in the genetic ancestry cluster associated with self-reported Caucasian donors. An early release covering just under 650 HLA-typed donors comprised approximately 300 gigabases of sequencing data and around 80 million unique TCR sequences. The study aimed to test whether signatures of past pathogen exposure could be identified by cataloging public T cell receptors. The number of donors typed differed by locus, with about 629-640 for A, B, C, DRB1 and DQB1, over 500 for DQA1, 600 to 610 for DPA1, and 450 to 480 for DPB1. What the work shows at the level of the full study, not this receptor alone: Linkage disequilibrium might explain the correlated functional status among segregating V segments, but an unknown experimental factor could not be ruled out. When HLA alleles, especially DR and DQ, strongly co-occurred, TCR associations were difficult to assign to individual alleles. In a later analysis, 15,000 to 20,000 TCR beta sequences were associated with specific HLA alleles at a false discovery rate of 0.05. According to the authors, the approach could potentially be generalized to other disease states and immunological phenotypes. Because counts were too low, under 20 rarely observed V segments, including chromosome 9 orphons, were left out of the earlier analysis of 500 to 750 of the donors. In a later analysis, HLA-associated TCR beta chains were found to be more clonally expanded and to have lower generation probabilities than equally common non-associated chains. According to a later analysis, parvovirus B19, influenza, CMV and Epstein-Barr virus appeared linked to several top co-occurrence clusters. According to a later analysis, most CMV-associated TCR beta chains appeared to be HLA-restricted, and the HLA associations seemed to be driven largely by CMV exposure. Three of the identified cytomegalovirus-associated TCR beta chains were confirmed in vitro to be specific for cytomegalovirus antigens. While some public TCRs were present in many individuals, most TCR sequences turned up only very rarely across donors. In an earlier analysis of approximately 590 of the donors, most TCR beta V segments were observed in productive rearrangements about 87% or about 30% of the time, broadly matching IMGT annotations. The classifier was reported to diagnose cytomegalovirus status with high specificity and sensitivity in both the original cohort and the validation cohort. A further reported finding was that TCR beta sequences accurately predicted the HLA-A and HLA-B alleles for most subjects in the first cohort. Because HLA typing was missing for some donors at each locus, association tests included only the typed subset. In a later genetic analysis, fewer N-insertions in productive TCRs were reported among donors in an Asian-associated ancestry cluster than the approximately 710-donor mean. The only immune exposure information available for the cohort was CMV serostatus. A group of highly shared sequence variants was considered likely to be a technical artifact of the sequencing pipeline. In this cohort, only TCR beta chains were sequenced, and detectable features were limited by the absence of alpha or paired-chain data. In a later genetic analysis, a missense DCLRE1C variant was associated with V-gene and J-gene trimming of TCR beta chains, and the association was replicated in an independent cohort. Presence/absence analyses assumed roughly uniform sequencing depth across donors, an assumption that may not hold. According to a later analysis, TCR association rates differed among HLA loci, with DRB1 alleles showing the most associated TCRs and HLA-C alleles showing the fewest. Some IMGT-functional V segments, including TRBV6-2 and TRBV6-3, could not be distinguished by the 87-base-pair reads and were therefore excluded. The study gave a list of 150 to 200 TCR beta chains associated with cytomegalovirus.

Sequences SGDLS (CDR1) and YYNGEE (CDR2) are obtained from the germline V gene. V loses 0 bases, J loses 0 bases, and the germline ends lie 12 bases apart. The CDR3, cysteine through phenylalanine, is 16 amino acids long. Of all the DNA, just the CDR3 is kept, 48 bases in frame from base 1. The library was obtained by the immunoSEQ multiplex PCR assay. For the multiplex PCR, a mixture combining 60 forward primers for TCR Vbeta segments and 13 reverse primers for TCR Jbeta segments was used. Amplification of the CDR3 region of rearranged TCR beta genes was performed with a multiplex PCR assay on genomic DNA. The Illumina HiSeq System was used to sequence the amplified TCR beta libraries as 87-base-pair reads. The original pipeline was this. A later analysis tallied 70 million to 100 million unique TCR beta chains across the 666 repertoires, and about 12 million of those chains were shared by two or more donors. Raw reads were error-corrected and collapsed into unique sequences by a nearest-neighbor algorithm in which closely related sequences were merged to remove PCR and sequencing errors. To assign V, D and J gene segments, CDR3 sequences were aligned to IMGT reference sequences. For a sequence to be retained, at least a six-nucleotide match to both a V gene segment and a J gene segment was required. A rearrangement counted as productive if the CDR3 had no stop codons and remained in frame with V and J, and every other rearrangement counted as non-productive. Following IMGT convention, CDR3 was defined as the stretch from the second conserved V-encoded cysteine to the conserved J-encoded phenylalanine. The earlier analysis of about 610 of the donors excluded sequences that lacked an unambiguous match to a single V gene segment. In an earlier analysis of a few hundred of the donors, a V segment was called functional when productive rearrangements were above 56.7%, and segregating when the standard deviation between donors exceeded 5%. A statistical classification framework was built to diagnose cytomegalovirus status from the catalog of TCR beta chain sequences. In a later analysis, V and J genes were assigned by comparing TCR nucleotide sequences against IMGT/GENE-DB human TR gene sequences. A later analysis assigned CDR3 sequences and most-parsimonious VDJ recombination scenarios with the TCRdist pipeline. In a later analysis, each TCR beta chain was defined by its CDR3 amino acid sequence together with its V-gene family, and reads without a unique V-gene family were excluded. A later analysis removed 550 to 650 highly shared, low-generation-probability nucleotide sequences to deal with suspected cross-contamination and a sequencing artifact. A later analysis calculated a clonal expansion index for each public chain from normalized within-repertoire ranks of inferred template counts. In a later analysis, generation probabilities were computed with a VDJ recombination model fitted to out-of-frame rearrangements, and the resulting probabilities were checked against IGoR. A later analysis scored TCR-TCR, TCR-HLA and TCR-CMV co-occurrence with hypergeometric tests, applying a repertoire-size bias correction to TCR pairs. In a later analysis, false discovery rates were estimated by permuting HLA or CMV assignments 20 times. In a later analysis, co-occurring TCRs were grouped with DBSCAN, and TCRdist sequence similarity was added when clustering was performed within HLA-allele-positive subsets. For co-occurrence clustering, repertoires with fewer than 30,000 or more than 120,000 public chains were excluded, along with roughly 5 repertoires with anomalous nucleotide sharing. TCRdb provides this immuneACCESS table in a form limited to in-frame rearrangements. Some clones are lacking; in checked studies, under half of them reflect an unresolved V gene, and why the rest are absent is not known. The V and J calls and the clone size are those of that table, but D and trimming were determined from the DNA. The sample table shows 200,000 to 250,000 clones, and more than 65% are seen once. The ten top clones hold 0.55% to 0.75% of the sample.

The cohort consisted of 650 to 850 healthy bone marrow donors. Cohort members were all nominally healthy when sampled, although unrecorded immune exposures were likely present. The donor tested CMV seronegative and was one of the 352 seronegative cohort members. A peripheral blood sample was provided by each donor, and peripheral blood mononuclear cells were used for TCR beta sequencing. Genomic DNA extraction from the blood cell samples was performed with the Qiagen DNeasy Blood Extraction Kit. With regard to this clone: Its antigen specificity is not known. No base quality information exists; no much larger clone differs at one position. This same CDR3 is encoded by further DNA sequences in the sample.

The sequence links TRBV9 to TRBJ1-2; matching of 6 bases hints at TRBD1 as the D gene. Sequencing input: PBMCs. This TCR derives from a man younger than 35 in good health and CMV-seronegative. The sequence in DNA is TGTGCCAGCAGCGTAGAAGACAGGACTGCTAACTATGGCTACACCTTC. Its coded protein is CASSVEDRTANYGYTF.